The 12 T cell receptor beta chains in this list originate from one sample, sequenced in a study of T cell repertoires in cytomegalovirus infection. TCRdb re-called the reads with MiXCR, one entry per CDR3 protein. The repertoire has roughly 320,000 distinct CDR3 sequences, about 9.2% of them found once; the top ten carry approximately 2.4%. Sequencing was done on a sample of PBMCs. These receptor sequences come from a human donor in good health (CMV status not recorded). Some clones in this sample may be carry-over from other donors' samples.

The sample holds many counts of this clonotype. V and J are TRBV7-9 and TRBJ2-1; 9 nucleotides align to TRBD2. In germline, CDR1 is SEHNR, CDR2 FQNEAQ (reference sequence). CDR3 size: 15 residues. Trimming removed 6 bases from V and 2 bases from J; junction bases left unmatched: 5. The CDR3 coding sequence is TGTGCCAGCAGTTCTAGCGGGGTGGCCTACAATGAGCAGTTCTTC. Its protein is CASSSSGVAYNEQFF.

The chain is built from TRBV6-2 or TRBV6-3 and TRBJ1-5, with D uncertain. Deletions cut 3 bases from V and 3 bases from J, with 12 bases between. CDR3 length: 15 amino acids. CDR1 and CDR2 from the germline V gene are MNHEY and SVGEGT. CDR3 DNA sequence: TGTGCCAGCAGTTATGGGTCAACCTTCAATCAGCCCCAGCATTTT. Amino acid sequence: CASSYGSTFNQPQHF.

This clonotype was recorded at least ten times. The chain joins TRBV6-2 or TRBV6-3 to TRBJ1-5; D uncertain. Trimming shortened V by 3 bases and J by 7 bases, and 10 bases separated the two germline ends. CDR3 length: 13 amino acids. Germline loops: CDR1 MNHEY, CDR2 SVGEGT. CDR3 in amino acids: CASSYGRMQPQHF. DNA of the CDR3: TGTGCCAGCAGTTATGGCAGGATGCAGCCCCAGCATTTT.

As regards this clonotype: This could be a read error, since a much larger clone is one nucleotide away. The chain is built from TRBV15 and TRBJ1-2, with no clear D. Trimming took off 8 bases at V and 5 bases at J, with 15 bases between the two ends. The CDR3 loop spans 13 amino acids. From germline, CDR1 is LNHNV and CDR2 YYDKDF (reference sequence). Here the CDR3 DNA reads TGTGCCACCGGCAAGCCGGGAGAGTATGGCTACACCTTC. It codes for CATGKPGEYGYTF.

This clonotype was seen ten or more times. The chain recombines TRBV25-1 with TRBJ1-4; weak D call: TRBD1 (5 bases). V was shortened by 3 bases and J by 5 bases, with 13 bases between the two germline ends. Germline CDR1 and CDR2: MGHDK and SYGVNS. The CDR3 covers 15 residues. The CDR3 region is CASSDALPGNEKLFF. CDR3 nucleotide sequence: TGTGCCAGCAGTGACGCCCTTCCAGGGAATGAAAAACTGTTTTTT.

This clonotype has at least ten counts. The chain carries TRBV4-2 and TRBJ2-7, with 7 bases aligning to TRBD2. CDR3 length: 15 residues. Germline V gene sequence: CDR1 LGHNA, CDR2 YNFKEQ. J lost 7 bases, V lost 0 bases, and 9 bases had no gene match. This CDR3 is CASSQESGGTGEQYF. Here the CDR3 DNA reads TGTGCCAGCAGCCAAGAATCCGGGGGGACGGGAGAGCAGTACTTC.

In this sample, this clonotype turned up a few times. The chain recombines TRBV3-1 with TRBJ2-1; D is unresolved. The CDR3 runs to 12 residues. The V gene's germline CDR1 is LGHDT and CDR2 YNNKEL (reference sequence). Trimming took off 2 bases at V and 7 bases at J, with 6 bases between the two ends. CDR3 residues: CASSQWGNEQFF. As DNA, the CDR3 is TGTGCCAGCAGCCAATGGGGAAATGAGCAGTTCTTC.

In this sample, this clonotype turned up many times. The chain employs TRBV28 and TRBJ1-2; D is ambiguous. From germline, CDR1 is MDHEN and CDR2 SYDVKM. The CDR3 covers 13 residues. The CDR3 loop is CASEKGGDYGYTF. CDR3 DNA sequence: TGTGCTTCTGAGAAGGGAGGAGACTATGGCTACACCTTC.

This clonotype was seen at least ten times. The gene calls are TRBV7-2 and TRBJ1-2; D is ambiguous. Germline CDR1 SGHTA, CDR2 FQGNSA. V shed 0 bases and J shed 8 bases, with 7 bases lying between them. The CDR3 runs to 12 residues. CDR3 sequence (DNA): TGTGCCAGCAGCTTAGCGATGGGGGGCTACACCTTC. Residues: CASSLAMGGYTF.

This chain uses TRBV20-1 with TRBJ2-5; 7 nucleotides agree with TRBD1. Germline V CDR1 and CDR2: DFQATT, SNEGSKA (reference sequence). V lost 0 bases to trimming and J lost 1 base; unmatched junction nucleotides: 5. The CDR3 is 15 amino acids. The CDR3 reads CSARDLRDSQETQYF. CDR3 DNA sequence: TGCAGTGCTAGAGATCTACGGGACAGCCAAGAGACCCAGTACTTC.

The sample holds many counts of this clonotype. V gene TRBV6-2 or TRBV6-3 combines with J gene TRBJ2-1; TRBD1 aligns across 9 bases. The CDR3 totals 18 residues. Germline V CDR1 and CDR2: MNHEY, SVGEGT. Trimming took 6 bases from V and 6 from J; bases not matched to a gene: 18. This chain's CDR3 is CASRVLGTGTGRINEQFF. For the CDR3, the DNA is TGTGCCAGCAGGGTGCTTGGGACCGGGACAGGGAGGATCAATGAGCAGTTCTTC.

The chain uses TRBV15 and TRBJ2-5; D not certain. The CDR3 length is 14 residues. CDR1 is LNHNV, CDR2 YYDKDF, per germline (reference sequence). The germline V and J ends were trimmed by 5 bases and 3 bases, with 13 bases remaining between them. CDR3 DNA: TGTGCCACCAGCTTAACAGACCGAAAAGAGACCCAGTACTTC. As protein: CATSLTDRKETQYF.